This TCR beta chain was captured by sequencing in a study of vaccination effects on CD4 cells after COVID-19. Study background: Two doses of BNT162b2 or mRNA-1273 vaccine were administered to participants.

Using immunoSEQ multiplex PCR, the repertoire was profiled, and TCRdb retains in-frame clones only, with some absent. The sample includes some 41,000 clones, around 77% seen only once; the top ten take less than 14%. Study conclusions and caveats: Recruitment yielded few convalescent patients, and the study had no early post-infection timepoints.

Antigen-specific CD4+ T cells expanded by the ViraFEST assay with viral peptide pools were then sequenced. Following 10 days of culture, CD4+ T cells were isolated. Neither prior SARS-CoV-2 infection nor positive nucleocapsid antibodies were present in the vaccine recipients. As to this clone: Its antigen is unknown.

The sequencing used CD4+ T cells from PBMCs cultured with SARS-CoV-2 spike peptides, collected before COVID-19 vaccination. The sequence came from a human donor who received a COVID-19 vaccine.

This CDR3 reads CASSVDGTGYNEQFF. The CDR3 DNA follows: TGTGCCAGCAGCGTAGATGGGACTGGATACAATGAGCAGTTCTTC. V is TRBV9 and J is TRBJ2-1; TRBD2 is a possible D gene (6 bases). V gave up 0 bases and J gave up 4 bases, with 11 bases separating them. This CDR3 comprises 15 residues. The V gene's germline CDR1 is SGDLS and CDR2 YYNGEE. Drawing the rest from reference TRBV9 and TRBJ2-1, the complete variable domain is DSGVTQTPKHLITATGQRVTLRCSPRSGDLSVYWYQQSLDQGLQFLIQYYNGEERAKGNILERFSAQQFPDLHSELNLSSLELGDSALYFCASSVDGTGYNEQFFGPGTRLTVL.